The clone carrying this T cell receptor (beta chain) turned up a few times. As yet, its antigen is unknown. This specimen belongs to a study of T cell responses to AZD1222 COVID-19 vaccine. V lost 6 bases, J lost 5 bases, and 11 bases stayed unmatched. CDR3 size: 15 residues. The germline V gene has CDR1 SNHLY and CDR2 FYNNEI. Points from the study as a whole: Two doses of AZD1222 preceded a rise in Spike-specific TCR breadth and depth. Variant regions that are unmutated are reportedly the target of nearly half of spike-specific TCRs. Baseline seropositives among AZD1222 recipients totaled only five or six.

Produced via immunoSEQ multiplex PCR; TCRdb's table is partial and in-frame only. The sample has more than 150,000 clones; 88% are singletons. Sequenced here: peripheral blood, sampled on day 0 of AZD1222 vaccination. The origin of this receptor is an adult in good health. This chain uses TRBV2 with TRBJ2-5; TRBD1 matches at 8 bases. CDR3 sequence (DNA): TGTGCCAGCAGAAAACAGGGGGGTCCGAGGGAGACCCAGTACTTC. It specifies CASRKQGGPRETQYF. The complete variable domain, with remaining parts taken from reference TRBV2 and TRBJ2-5, reads EPEVTQTPSHQVTQMGQEVILRCVPISNHLYFYWYRQILGQKVEFLVSFYNNEISEKSEIFDDQFSVERPDGSNFTLKIRSTKLEDSAMYFCASRKQGGPRETQYFGPGTRLLVL.